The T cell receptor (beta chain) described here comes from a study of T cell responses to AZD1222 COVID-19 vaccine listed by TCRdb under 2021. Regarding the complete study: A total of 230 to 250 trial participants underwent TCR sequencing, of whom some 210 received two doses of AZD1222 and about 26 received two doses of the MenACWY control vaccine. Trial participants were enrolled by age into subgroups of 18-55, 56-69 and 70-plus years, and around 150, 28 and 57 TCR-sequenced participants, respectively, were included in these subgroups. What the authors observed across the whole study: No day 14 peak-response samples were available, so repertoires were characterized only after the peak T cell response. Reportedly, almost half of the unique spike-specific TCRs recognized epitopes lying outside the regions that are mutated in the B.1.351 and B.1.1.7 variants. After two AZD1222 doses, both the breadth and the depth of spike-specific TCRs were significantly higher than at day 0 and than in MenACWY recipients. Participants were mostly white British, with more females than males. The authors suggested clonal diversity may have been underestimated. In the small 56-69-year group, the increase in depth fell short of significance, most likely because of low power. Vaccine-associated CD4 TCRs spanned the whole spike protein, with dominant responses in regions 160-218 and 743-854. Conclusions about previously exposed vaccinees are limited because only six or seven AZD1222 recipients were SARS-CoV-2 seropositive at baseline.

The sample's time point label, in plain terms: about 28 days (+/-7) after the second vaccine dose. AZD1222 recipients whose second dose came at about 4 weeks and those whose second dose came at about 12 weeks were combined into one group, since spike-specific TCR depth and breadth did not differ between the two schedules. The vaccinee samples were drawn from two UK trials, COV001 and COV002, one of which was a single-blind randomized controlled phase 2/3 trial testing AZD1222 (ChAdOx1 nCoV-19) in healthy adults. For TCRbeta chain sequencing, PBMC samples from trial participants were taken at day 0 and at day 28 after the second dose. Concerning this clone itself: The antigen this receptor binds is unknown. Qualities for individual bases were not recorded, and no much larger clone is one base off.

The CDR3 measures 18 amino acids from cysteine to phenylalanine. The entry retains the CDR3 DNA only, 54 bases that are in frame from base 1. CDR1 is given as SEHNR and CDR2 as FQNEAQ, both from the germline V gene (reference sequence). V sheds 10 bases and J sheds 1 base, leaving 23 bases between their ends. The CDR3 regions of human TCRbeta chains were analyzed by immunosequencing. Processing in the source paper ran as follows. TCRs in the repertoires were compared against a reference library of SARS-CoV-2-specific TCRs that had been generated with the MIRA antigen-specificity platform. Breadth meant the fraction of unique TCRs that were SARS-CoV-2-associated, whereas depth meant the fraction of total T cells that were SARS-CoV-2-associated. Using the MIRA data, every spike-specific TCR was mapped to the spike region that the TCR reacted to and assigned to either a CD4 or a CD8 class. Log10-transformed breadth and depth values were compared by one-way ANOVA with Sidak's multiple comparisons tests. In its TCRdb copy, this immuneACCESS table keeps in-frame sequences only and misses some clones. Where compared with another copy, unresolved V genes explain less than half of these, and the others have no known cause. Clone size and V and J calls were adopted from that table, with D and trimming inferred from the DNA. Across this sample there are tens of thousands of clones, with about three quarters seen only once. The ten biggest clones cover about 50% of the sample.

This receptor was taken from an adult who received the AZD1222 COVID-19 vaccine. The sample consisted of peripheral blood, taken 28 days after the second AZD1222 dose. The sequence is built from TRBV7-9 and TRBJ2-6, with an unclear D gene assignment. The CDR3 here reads CATPTAGFQSSGANVLTF. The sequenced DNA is TGTGCCACCCCGACGGCCGGGTTTCAATCATCTGGGGCCAACGTCCTGACTTTC.